These 5 T cell receptor beta chains originate from one sample sequenced in a study of human T cells and chemical hapten exposure. Documented time point: pre-sensitization, week 0. The treatment here: therapeutic diphenylcyclopropenone sensitization with weekly scalp DPC. TCRdb used MiXCR to reprocess the RACE reads, holding one entry per CDR3 protein. The sample lists 200,000 to 300,000 distinct CDR3 sequences; about 9% were seen once. The sample consisted of whole blood, taken in connection with sensitization to the hapten diphenylcyclopropenone (DPC). These receptors were obtained from a woman aged 35 to 49 with alopecia areata. Some clones in this sample may be carry-over from other donors' samples.

This clonotype occurred a few times. V and J are TRBV6-2 or TRBV6-3 and TRBJ2-6, with 7 bases that match TRBD2. Germline trimming cut 5 bases from V and 2 bases from J; bases unmatched to any gene: 6. Germline CDR1 is MNHEY and CDR2 is SVGEGT. This CDR3 region has 16 residues. CDR3 nucleotides: TGTGCCAGCAGTAGATCCCGGGAGGCTGGGGCCAACGTCCTGACTTTC. Residues: CASSRSREAGANVLTF.

The V gene is TRBV7-8, the J gene TRBJ1-2, with D hard to call. The CDR3 sequence is 14 residues long. V was shortened by 5 bases and J by 2 bases, with 12 bases between the two germline ends. Germline V gives CDR1 SGHVS, CDR2 FQNEAQ. CDR3 DNA sequence: TGTGCCAGCAGCCCAGGCCCCGTAAACTATGGCTACACCTTC. Protein: CASSPGPVNYGYTF.

V is TRBV7-2 and J is TRBJ2-7; D perhaps matches TRBD1 (5 bases). Between the trimmed V and J ends, which lost 1 base and 7 bases, there was a span of 14 bases. The V gene's germline CDR1 is SGHTA and CDR2 FQGNSA. The CDR3 extends over 14 amino acids. CDR3 nucleotide sequence: TGTGCCAGCAGCTTAGGCAGGGTAATTGGGGAGCAGTACTTC. Its protein is CASSLGRVIGEQYF.

V is TRBV28 and J is TRBJ2-7; 7 positions agree with TRBD1. Germline-derived CDR1 and CDR2 are MDHEN and SYDVKM. The J segment lost 1 base and the V segment lost 3 bases, leaving 6 bases of the junction unmatched. The CDR3 length is 15 residues. CDR3 sequence: CASSFPTTGSYEQYF. The CDR3 DNA is TGTGCCAGCAGTTTTCCTACGACAGGGTCCTACGAGCAGTACTTC.

This clonotype was observed a handful of times. The chain combines TRBV6-6 with TRBJ1-2; D is perhaps TRBD1 (6 bases). The CDR3 length is 16 residues. CDR1 is MNHNY and CDR2 is SVGAGI in the germline V gene (reference sequence). V lost 5 bases and J 2 bases, leaving 18 bases between the germline ends. Here the CDR3 reads CASSPAVGRGNYGYTF. In DNA, the CDR3 is TGTGCCAGCAGTCCCGCCGTCGGCAGGGGCAACTATGGCTACACCTTC.